These T cell receptor beta chains were read from a single sample in a study of cytomegalovirus exposure and HLA in healthy donors. Some clones are missing from TCRdb's copy, which holds only in-frame ones; the method was immunoSEQ multiplex PCR. The sample contains about 45,000 clones, around two thirds of which appear only once. The sample taken for sequencing was PBMCs. Receptors originate from a woman aged 25 to 45 in good health and CMV-seronegative. Both conserved end residues are part of each CDR3. The order of the fields is V gene, CDR3 protein.

TRBV6-1 CASSEYGGDNEKLFF
TRBV28 CASSLSPLGLAKNIQYF
TRBV5-1 CASSGPGQGSEQYF
TRBV6-4 CASSDSSGQGEDTQYF
TRBV28 CASEVGARNTEAFF
TRBV28 CASTHPTGSTDTQYF
TRBV11-2 CASSLGWLDSRREKLFF
TRBV4-1 CASSQEGQSTDTQYF
TRBV2 CASSGVDEKLFF
TRBV4-1 CASSQDTGTGVKNIQYF
TRBV29-1 CSVSPAGAYEQYF
TRBV5-8 CASPNFPSQLNTEAFF
TRBV6-4 CATRRQGNGGELFF
TRBV6-1 CASSDGTELNQPQHF
TRBV28 CASSLTGGYTGELFF
TRBV5-4 CASSPQGAMNTEAFF
TRBV7-2 CASSFGFQGAFF
TRBV28 CASSFGGAGGVDTQYF
TRBV30 CAWSRTSSYEQYF
TRBV11-3 CASSFGSAGNTIYF
TRBV6-5 CASTRTARYSPLHF
TRBV7-9 CASSTGGSFYEQYF
TRBV5-8 CASSLATGTPSYEQYF
TRBV30 CAWSVSPPSGQLNTEAFF
TRBV4-1 CASSHYSPGNTEAFF
TRBV25-1 CASSADFVRSSSGNTIYF
TRBV28 CASSPSRLARRANVLTF
TRBV6-5 CASSRTGTEQFF
TRBV10-3 CAISEELAGRYEQYF
TRBV28 CASSFPGTLNTEAFF
TRBV2 CASSKGVLVDWQETQYF
TRBV5-4 CASSSTTVNTEAFF
TRBV6-5 CASSPGGVRSDTQYF
TRBV4-1 CASSRTGDANYGYTF
TRBV2 CASSMTSSNQPQHF
TRBV30 CAWNGGVSEKLFF
TRBV30 CAWDRAGGETQYF